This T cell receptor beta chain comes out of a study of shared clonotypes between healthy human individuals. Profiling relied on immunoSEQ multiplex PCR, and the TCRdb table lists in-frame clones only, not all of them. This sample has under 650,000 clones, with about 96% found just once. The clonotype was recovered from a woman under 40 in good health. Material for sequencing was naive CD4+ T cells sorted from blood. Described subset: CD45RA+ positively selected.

The CDR3 sequence is CASSIILGLGSGANVLTF. The CDR3 DNA sequence: TGTGCCAGTAGTATTATACTGGGATTGGGCTCTGGGGCCAACGTCCTGACTTTC. The chain recombines TRBV19 with TRBJ2-6; D unresolved. The V end lost 3 bases, the J end lost 0 bases, and 15 bases lay between the germline ends. The CDR3 totals 18 residues. Germline V gene data show CDR1 as LNHDA and CDR2 as SQIVND (reference sequence).